The clone carrying this TCR beta chain is judged medium-sized. Its antigen remains unknown. V was clipped by 5 bases and J by 3 bases, with 19 bases between them. This CDR3 is built from 15 residues. Germline V CDR1 and CDR2: GTSNPN, SVGIG (reference sequence). Per the original data handling: The study took CDR3 differences across clinicopathological groups and made a distant-metastasis classifier for papillary thyroid cancer from them. Via MiXCR, TCRdb re-called the PCR reads. These V and J calls derive from TCRdb rather than the authors' analysis. The table records 5,200 or so clones, about 22% of them present only once. Patients underwent thyroid surgery, and none had received any treatment before it. This entry belongs to a study of metastatic and nonmetastatic thyroid tumors. For the study at large: The authors compared repertoires across blood and tumor or nodule tissue from malignant and benign thyroid patients. Study observations and caveats: Reports indicated that malignant thyroid tumors showed significantly higher TCR beta diversity than benign nodules did, in blood and tumor.

The chain links TRBV30 to TRBJ1-1; D may be TRBD1 (6 bases). What was sequenced was adjacent normal tissue. The source of this sequence is a female donor with papillary thyroid cancer or a benign thyroid nodule (not recorded which). Some clones in this sample may be carry-over from other donors' samples. The CDR3 region is CAWRRPGAVDTEAFF. Written as DNA, the CDR3 is TGTGCCTGGCGGCGTCCGGGGGCAGTGGACACTGAAGCTTTCTTT.